This is a list of T cell receptor beta chains from one sample in a study of T cells in Graves' hyperthyroidism and ophthalmopathy. TCRdb ran MiXCR on the multiplex PCR reads and lists one entry per CDR3 protein. The sample comprises roughly 350,000 distinct CDR3 sequences, 14% of which are singletons, and approximately 25% rests with the top ten. Specimen: blood. All receptors derive from a woman aged 25-40 years with Graves' hyperthyroidism. The CDR3 runs from the conserved cysteine through the conserved F or W. The D gene is left open where the match is weak. Size is omitted from some rows. Given values are once, few, many or a class for expanded clones.

CDR3: CASSLGGGNYGYTF; DNA: TGTGCCAGCAGTTTGGGAGGAGGCAACTATGGCTACACCTTC; D: -; size: many; J: TRBJ1-2; V: TRBV12-3/TRBV12-4
CDR3: CASRSDVSDEQYF; DNA: TGTGCCAGCAGATCTGACGTGTCGGACGAGCAGTACTTC; D: -; size: many; J: TRBJ2-7; V: TRBV6-2/TRBV6-3
CDR3: CASGSLRGDSTYEQYF; DNA: TGTGCCAGCGGTTCGCTCCGGGGGGACAGTACCTACGAGCAGTACTTC; D: -; size: many; J: TRBJ2-7; V: TRBV12-3/TRBV12-4
CDR3: CASSYRGGANTGELFF; DNA: TGTGCCAGCAGTTACAGGGGGGGGGCGAACACCGGGGAGCTGTTTTTT; D: -; size: many; J: TRBJ2-2; V: TRBV6-5
CDR3: CSARDWTGGALGYQPQHF; DNA: TGCAGTGCTAGAGATTGGACAGGGGGCGCCTTGGGATATCAGCCCCAGCATTTT; D: TRBD1; size: -; J: TRBJ1-5; V: TRBV20-1
CDR3: CASSLEGQGITEAFF; DNA: TGCGCCAGCAGCTTGGAGGGACAGGGTATCACTGAAGCTTTCTTT; D: TRBD1; size: few; J: TRBJ1-1; V: TRBV5-1
CDR3: CSAQMGTGGSAFF; DNA: TGCAGTGCCCAAATGGGGACAGGGGGCTCAGCTTTCTTT; D: TRBD1; size: -; J: TRBJ1-1; V: TRBV20-1
CDR3: CASRLSYEQYF; DNA: TGTGCCAGCAGACTTTCCTACGAGCAGTACTTC; D: -; size: many; J: TRBJ2-7; V: TRBV28
CDR3: CASSLGMGYNEQFF; DNA: TGTGCCAGCAGCTTAGGGATGGGATACAATGAGCAGTTCTTC; D: -; size: -; J: TRBJ2-1; V: TRBV7-8
CDR3: CASSIGQVVETQYF; DNA: TGTGCCAGCAGCATAGGACAGGTCGTAGAGACCCAGTACTTC; D: TRBD1; size: many; J: TRBJ2-5; V: TRBV12-3/TRBV12-4
CDR3: CASSRASTDTQYF; DNA: TGTGCCAGCAGCAGAGCTAGCACAGATACGCAGTATTTT; D: -; size: -; J: TRBJ2-3; V: TRBV13
CDR3: CSASVFASGSATDTQYF; DNA: TGCAGTGCTAGTGTCTTCGCTAGCGGGAGTGCCACAGATACGCAGTATTTT; D: TRBD2; size: many; J: TRBJ2-3; V: TRBV20-1
CDR3: CASRLGQAHTRELFF; DNA: TGTGCCAGCAGACTGGGACAGGCCCACACCAGGGAGCTGTTTTTT; D: TRBD1; size: few; J: TRBJ2-2; V: TRBV6-2/TRBV6-3
CDR3: CASSLPTSTDTQYF; DNA: TGTGCCAGCAGCTTACCAACTAGCACAGATACGCAGTATTTT; D: -; size: -; J: TRBJ2-3; V: TRBV5-6
CDR3: CASRGLAGFSYEQYF; DNA: TGTGCCAGCAGAGGACTAGCGGGTTTCTCCTACGAGCAGTACTTC; D: TRBD2; size: many; J: TRBJ2-7; V: TRBV6-2/TRBV6-3
CDR3: CASSLVIEATDTQYF; DNA: TGTGCCAGCAGCTTAGTAATCGAGGCAACCGATACGCAGTATTTT; D: -; size: -; J: TRBJ2-3; V: TRBV7-9
CDR3: CASSSGARETQYF; DNA: TGTGCTAGCAGCTCGGGGGCTAGGGAGACCCAGTACTTC; D: -; size: few; J: TRBJ2-5; V: TRBV7-7
CDR3: CASSQLAGGLDF; DNA: TGTGCCAGCAGTCAACTAGCGGGAGGGTTGGACTTC; D: TRBD2; size: many; J: TRBJ2-5; V: TRBV6-2/TRBV6-3
CDR3: CSARDEGETQYF; DNA: TGCAGTGCTAGAGATGAGGGGGAGACCCAGTACTTC; D: -; size: many; J: TRBJ2-5; V: TRBV20-1
CDR3: CASSQVAGGVGEQFF; DNA: TGTGCCAGCAGCCAAGTAGCGGGAGGGGTGGGTGAGCAGTTCTTC; D: TRBD2; size: -; J: TRBJ2-1; V: TRBV3-1
CDR3: CASATRSIEQFF; DNA: TGTGCCAGCGCCACTAGGTCGATTGAGCAGTTCTTC; D: -; size: many; J: TRBJ2-1; V: TRBV12-3/TRBV12-4
CDR3: CASSQLLAPGAYNEQFF; DNA: TGCGCCAGCAGCCAACTACTAGCGCCCGGGGCCTACAATGAGCAGTTCTTC; D: TRBD2; size: -; J: TRBJ2-1; V: TRBV4-3
CDR3: CASSYGPGQTQYF; DNA: TGTGCCAGCAGTTACGGACCTGGGCAGACCCAGTACTTC; D: -; size: -; J: TRBJ2-5; V: TRBV6-5
CDR3: CASSAWGQGTYEQYF; DNA: TGTGCCAGCAGTGCCTGGGGACAGGGTACCTACGAGCAGTACTTC; D: TRBD1; size: -; J: TRBJ2-7; V: TRBV6-2/TRBV6-3
CDR3: CASSIRRGNYGYTF; DNA: TGTGCCAGTAGTATCCGGAGAGGCAACTATGGCTACACCTTC; D: -; size: many; J: TRBJ1-2; V: TRBV19
CDR3: CAWSRAYQPRANQPQHF; DNA: TGTGCCTGGAGCAGGGCCTACCAACCTCGGGCCAATCAGCCCCAGCATTTT; D: -; size: -; J: TRBJ1-5; V: TRBV30
CDR3: CASSYRDSSYEQYF; DNA: TGTGCCAGCAGTTACCGGGACAGCTCCTACGAGCAGTACTTC; D: TRBD1; size: many; J: TRBJ2-7; V: TRBV6-1
CDR3: CASSQENYEQYF; DNA: TGTGCCAGCAGCCAAGAAAACTACGAGCAGTACTTC; D: -; size: -; J: TRBJ2-7; V: TRBV4-2
CDR3: CASSERGQGYNSPLHF; DNA: TGTGCCAGCAGTGAAAGGGGTCAGGGTTATAATTCACCCCTCCACTTT; D: -; size: many; J: TRBJ1-6; V: TRBV2
CDR3: CANSPPLAGDHNEQFF; DNA: TGTGCCAACAGCCCCCCCCTAGCGGGGGATCACAATGAGCAGTTCTTC; D: TRBD2; size: many; J: TRBJ2-1; V: TRBV12-3/TRBV12-4